These 31 T cell receptor beta chains came from one sample sequenced in a study of shared clonotypes between healthy human individuals. Profiling relied on immunoSEQ multiplex PCR, and the TCRdb table lists in-frame clones only, not all of them. The repertoire holds about 460,000 clones, with about 74% as singletons. The sequenced sample consisted of PBMCs. The receptors were sampled from a woman in her thirties or forties in good health. Some clones in this sample may be carry-over from other donors' samples.

This clone has a count of ten or more. The V gene is TRBV11-2, the J gene TRBJ2-5, with D perhaps matching TRBD1 (6 bases). CDR1 is SGHAT and CDR2 is FQNNGV in the germline V gene. The CDR3 is 16 amino acids. The V gene lost 7 bases and the J gene lost 5 bases, with 23 bases spanning the gap. CDR3 sequence (DNA): TGTGCCAGCACCCATCGTGGGGGCAGGGTCGGGGAGACCCAGTACTTC. Translated, it gives CASTHRGGRVGETQYF.

This sequence joins TRBV7-3 and TRBJ2-6, with D perhaps given as TRBD1 or TRBD2 (5 bases each). This CDR3 region has 16 residues. In germline, CDR1 is SGHTA, CDR2 FQGTGA. The V and J ends lost 5 bases and 0 bases respectively, with 11 bases between them. CDR3 sequence: CASSMGPSSGANVLTF. DNA of the CDR3: TGTGCCAGCAGCATGGGACCGAGCTCTGGGGCCAACGTCCTGACTTTC.

The rearrangement joins TRBV2 to TRBJ2-3, with D unresolved. V was trimmed by 7 bases and J by 6 bases, leaving 17 bases between them. The CDR3 is 14 residues long. Germline CDR1 reads SNHLY; CDR2 reads FYNNEI. The CDR3 reads CASTKPGLEDTQYF. In DNA, the CDR3 is TGTGCCAGCACCAAACCGGGCCTCGAGGATACGCAGTATTTT.

V and J are TRBV7-3 and TRBJ2-1, with 9 bases lining up with TRBD2. The CDR3 is 13 residues long. With 5 bases clipped from V and 9 bases from J, the junction kept 5 bases outside the gene matches. Germline loops: CDR1 SGHTA, CDR2 FQGTGA. The CDR3 is CASSLNSGGEQFF. The CDR3 bases are TGTGCCAGCAGCCTGAATAGCGGGGGTGAGCAGTTCTTC. Based on the CDR3 plus reference TRBV7-3 and TRBJ2-1, the full variable domain is GAGVSQTPSNKVTEKGKYVELRCDPISGHTALYWYRQSLGQGPEFLIYFQGTGAADDSGLPNDRFFAVRPEGSVSTLKIQRTERGDSAVYLCASSLNSGGEQFFGPGTRLTVL.

The chain links TRBV6-1 to TRBJ1-2; D is unclear. Germline lookup yields CDR1 MNHNS and CDR2 SASEGT. Trimming removed 2 bases from V and 4 bases from J, with 11 bases in between. There are 14 residues in the CDR3. In nucleotides, the CDR3 is TGTGCCAGCAGTGAACAACCTTGGAGCTATGGCTACACCTTC. Protein sequence: CASSEQPWSYGYTF.

This clone was observed many times. Additional DNA sequences in this sample encode the identical CDR3. V usage is TRBV5-1 and J usage is TRBJ1-1; possibly TRBD1 for D (5 bases). The V end was cut by 2 bases, the J end by 3 bases, with 11 bases between. The CDR3 loop spans 14 amino acids. CDR1 is SGHRS, CDR2 YFSETQ, per germline. CDR3 nucleotide sequence: TGCGCCAGCAGCTTTCCGGGGGAACACACTGAAGCTTTCTTT. This sequence encodes CASSFPGEHTEAFF.

The V call is TRBV5-4, the J call TRBJ1-1; D is unresolved. Trimming took 0 bases from V and 3 from J, leaving 9 bases between them. This CDR3 is 14 amino acids long. Germline lookup yields CDR1 SGHNT and CDR2 YYREEE (reference sequence). CDR3 protein: CASSLGGDYTEAFF. CDR3 DNA: TGTGCCAGCAGCTTGGGTGGAGATTACACTGAAGCTTTCTTT.

The chain joins TRBV27 to TRBJ2-7, with 11 bases lining up with TRBD1. This CDR3 has 14 residues. Germline CDR1 reads MNHEY; CDR2 reads SMNVEV (reference sequence). Trimming took 5 bases from V and 4 from J; bases not matched to a gene: 4. The CDR3 reads CASSTGQGVYEQYF. CDR3 in DNA: TGTGCCAGCAGTACGGGACAGGGGGTGTACGAGCAGTACTTC.

Remarks on this clone: A read error likely explains this, since a far larger clone differs by one base. This sample includes further DNA sequences coding for the same CDR3. J is TRBJ1-1 and V is TRBV4-2; D may be TRBD1 (5 bases). V shed 3 bases and J shed 5 bases, with 10 bases lying between them. Looked up from germline, CDR1 is LGHNA and CDR2 is YNFKEQ. The CDR3 is made up of 13 amino acids. Written as DNA, the CDR3 is TGTGCCAGCAGCCAGGGGCCCCCGACTGAAGCTTTCTTT. It is translated as CASSQGPPTEAFF.

V gene TRBV25-1 combines with J gene TRBJ2-7; unclear D gene. Trimming cost V 3 bases and J 3 bases, with 9 bases left between them. This CDR3 comprises 13 residues. Germline V gives CDR1 MGHDK, CDR2 SYGVNS. Written as DNA, the CDR3 is TGTGCCAGCAGTGATAAAGGCTACTACGAGCAGTACTTC. Its protein product is CASSDKGYYEQYF.

As concerns this clone: At one boundary the junction diverges from the germline segment, which might be a read error. The J gene is TRBJ2-4, the V gene TRBV7-9, with TRBD2 identical over 8 bases. The germline gives CDR1 SEHNR, CDR2 FQNEAQ (reference sequence). The length of the CDR3 is 11 residues. DNA for the CDR3: TGTGCCAGCAGCTTAGGCGGGAGGTCCCACTTC. Translating it yields CASSLGGRSHF.

The rearrangement links TRBV4-1 to TRBJ2-1, with 10 bases identical to TRBD2. The CDR3 consists of 14 residues. The V gene end was trimmed by 1 base and the J gene end by 9 bases; junction bases not matched to a gene: 3. In germline, CDR1 is MGHRA, CDR2 YSYEKL. This CDR3 is CASSQVLAGVEQFF. The DNA for the CDR3 is TGCGCCAGCAGCCAAGTCCTAGCGGGAGTTGAGCAGTTCTTC.

This chain joins TRBV10-3 and TRBJ1-3, with D maybe TRBD1 (5 bases). The CDR3 loop spans 15 amino acids. Germline values: CDR1 ENHRY, CDR2 SYGVKD. The V gene lost 0 bases and the J gene lost 4 bases, with 10 bases spanning the gap. The CDR3 loop reads CAISESWGDGNTIYF. In DNA, the CDR3 is TGTGCCATCAGTGAGTCCTGGGGCGACGGAAACACCATATATTTT.

The rearrangement joins TRBV5-1 to TRBJ2-1; perhaps TRBD2 as D (6 bases). V was clipped by 6 bases and J by 7 bases, with 17 bases between them. This CDR3 has 14 residues. The germline CDR1 and CDR2 sequences are SGHRS and YFSETQ. CDR3 DNA sequence: TGCGCCAGCAAAGAGAACCCCGGAGGGAATGAGCAGTTCTTC. Residues: CASKENPGGNEQFF. Full variable domain (remainder filled in from reference TRBV5-1 and TRBJ2-1): KAGVTQTPRYLIKTRGQQVTLSCSPISGHRSVSWYQQTPGQGLQFLFEYFSETQRNKGNFPGRFSGRQFSNSRSEMNVSTLELGDSALYLCASKENPGGNEQFFGPGTRLTVL.

DNA of the CDR3: TGCGCCAGCAGCTTGAACGGGGCTAGCGGGATAGAGACCCAGTACTTC. Amino acids: CASSLNGASGIETQYF. This rearrangement joins TRBV5-1 to TRBJ2-5, with 9 bases identical to TRBD2. The junction had 8 bases not matched to a gene; V was cut back by 1 base and J by 4 bases. CDR1 is SGHRS, CDR2 YFSETQ, per germline. CDR3 length: 16 amino acids.

This rearrangement joins TRBV14 to TRBJ2-7, with a weak D call TRBD1 (5 bases). Germline CDR1 reads SGHDN; CDR2 reads FVKESK. The germline V and J ends were trimmed by 1 base and 8 bases, with 12 bases remaining between them. The CDR3 loop spans 13 amino acids. For the CDR3, the DNA is TGTGCCAGCAGCCAAGTGCAGGGTACCAAGCAGTACTTC. Protein product: CASSQVQGTKQYF. The full variable domain, its missing parts supplied by reference TRBV14 and TRBJ2-7, is EAGVTQFPSHSVIEKGQTVTLRCDPISGHDNLYWYRRVMGKEIKFLLHFVKESKQDESGMPNNRFLAERTGGTYSTLKVQPAELEDSGVYFCASSQVQGTKQYFGPGTRLTVT.

This chain connects TRBV7-2 to TRBJ2-3; D ambiguous. V gave up 5 bases and J gave up 2 bases, with 14 bases separating them. The CDR3 covers 15 residues. Germline CDR1 SGHTA, CDR2 FQGNSA. CDR3 nucleotide sequence: TGTGCCAGCAGCAGGGCCGGGCCTCTCACAGATACGCAGTATTTT. Translating it yields CASSRAGPLTDTQYF.

V is TRBV5-1 and J is TRBJ2-6, with D uncertain. The CDR3 has 14 residues. Germline loops: CDR1 SGHRS, CDR2 YFSETQ. Trimming took off 1 base at V and 4 bases at J, with 6 bases between the two ends. The CDR3 region has the DNA TGCGCCAGCAGCTTGCCCGGGGGGGCCAACGTCCTGACTTTC. It codes for CASSLPGGANVLTF.

With respect to this clone: A read error likely explains this, since a far larger clone differs by one base. The chain combines TRBV9 with TRBJ2-2; 8 bases are shared with TRBD2. There are 17 residues in the CDR3. Germline V gene data show CDR1 as SGDLS and CDR2 as YYNGEE. The DNA for the CDR3 is TGTGCCAGCATCGTAGCTACTAGCGGAATGAACACCGGGGAGCTGTTTTTT. It yields the protein CASIVATSGMNTGELFF.

This clone was seen once. The chain combines TRBV12-5 with TRBJ2-7, with TRBD1 matching 7 bases. This CDR3 spans 16 amino acids. CDR1 is LGHNT and CDR2 is FRNRAP in the germline V gene. J gave up 0 bases and V 7 bases, and 12 bases lay outside the gene matches. The CDR3 loop reads CASEHSSGQISYEQYF. CDR3 nucleotide sequence: TGTGCTAGTGAGCACTCCTCGGGACAGATCTCCTACGAGCAGTACTTC.

Worth noting for this clone: This sequence may be a read error, since a much larger clone differs from it by one base. The CDR3 reads CSVRLASSYEQYF. The CDR3 nucleotides read TGCAGCGTACGACTAGCCTCCTCCTACGAGCAGTACTTC. The chain recombines TRBV29-1 with TRBJ2-7; the match to TRBD2 covers 7 bases. The CDR3 is made up of 13 amino acids. Trimming took 6 bases from V and 0 from J; bases not matched to a gene: 5. From germline, CDR1 is SQVTM and CDR2 ANQGSEA.

The chain employs TRBV5-6 and TRBJ2-1; TRBD2 aligns across 8 bases. The CDR3 covers 16 residues. Per germline, CDR1 SGHDT and CDR2 YYEEEE. V lost 0 bases, J lost 7 bases, and 9 bases stayed unmatched. The CDR3 loop reads CASSLVTGGPLNEQFF. The DNA for the CDR3 is TGTGCCAGCAGCTTGGTTACGGGAGGGCCGTTGAATGAGCAGTTCTTC.

This clone was counted a few times. The chain links TRBV19 to TRBJ2-3; D possibly matches TRBD1 or TRBD2 (5 bases each). Trimming removed 6 bases from V and 1 base from J, with 17 bases in between. This CDR3 is built from 16 residues. Looked up from germline, CDR1 is LNHDA and CDR2 is SQIVND (reference sequence). The CDR3 DNA reads as TGTGCCAGTAGCCCAACCCCGGGACGGGGCACAGATACGCAGTATTTT. Translation gives CASSPTPGRGTDTQYF.

This clone came up many times. The chain carries TRBV10-1 and TRBJ1-2; 9 bases map to TRBD1. The V and J ends lost 4 bases and 8 bases, in that order; junction bases with no gene match: 5. The CDR3 runs 13 residues. Germline loops: CDR1 WNHNN, CDR2 SYGVQD (reference sequence). The CDR3 DNA reads as TGCGCCAGCAGTGGGGGACAGGGAGGCGGCTACACCTTC. Its translation: CASSGGQGGGYTF.

The chain recombines TRBV5-1 with TRBJ2-7; D ambiguous. The CDR3 consists of 11 residues. Germline V gene lookup returns CDR1 SGHRS and CDR2 YFSETQ. The V gene lost 4 bases and the J gene lost 0 bases, with 2 bases spanning the gap. This CDR3 reads CASSTSYEQYF. As DNA, the CDR3 is TGCGCCAGCAGCACCTCCTACGAGCAGTACTTC.

The CDR3 region has the DNA TGTGCCAGCAGCCCCAGACTAGCGGGAGTTGAGCAGTTCTTC. Translated: CASSPRLAGVEQFF. The chain has TRBV7-8 and TRBJ2-1; 12 positions agree with TRBD2. The V and J ends lost 5 bases and 9 bases, in that order; junction bases with no gene match: 5. Germline assignment: CDR1 SGHVS and CDR2 FQNEAQ. The CDR3 covers 14 residues.

J is TRBJ2-3 and V is TRBV4-1, with TRBD2 matching over 8 bases. Germline V gene sequence: CDR1 MGHRA, CDR2 YSYEKL. Trimming at V came to 4 bases and at J to 4 bases, leaving 4 bases not matched to a gene. This CDR3 is built from 14 residues. CDR3 DNA: TGCGCCAGCAGCCCGGGAGGGGGAGCAGATACGCAGTATTTT. Amino acid sequence: CASSPGGGADTQYF.

This chain joins TRBV10-3 and TRBJ2-1; D is uncertain. The CDR3 extends over 15 amino acids. Germline values: CDR1 ENHRY, CDR2 SYGVKD. Trimming shortened V by 4 bases and J by 5 bases, and 15 bases separated the two germline ends. The CDR3 sequence is CAISGAAATNNEQFF. The CDR3 DNA sequence: TGTGCCATCAGTGGGGCAGCAGCAACCAACAATGAGCAGTTCTTC.

This clone was found a few times. An end of the junction does not agree with germline; a read error may underlie this. The rearrangement joins TRBV27 to TRBJ1-2, with 10 bases aligning to TRBD1. The germline V gene has CDR1 MNHEY and CDR2 SMNVEV (reference sequence). The CDR3 sequence is 14 residues long. The CDR3 sequence: CASSLAGQGRRPHF. CDR3 in DNA: TGTGCCAGCAGTTTAGCGGGACAGGGGCGCCGGCCACACTTC.

This clone was observed once. This CDR3 is also generated by other DNA sequences in the sample. The chain carries TRBV4-3 and TRBJ2-7; 10 bases match TRBD2. The CDR3 totals 15 residues. J was trimmed by 2 bases and V by 1 base; bases with no gene match: 2. CDR1 is LGHNA, CDR2 YSLEER, per germline. CDR3 bases: TGCGCCAGCAGCCAAGGGACTAGCGGTACCTACGAGCAGTACTTC. Translating it yields CASSQGTSGTYEQYF.

This chain connects TRBV5-1 to TRBJ1-3; D is unclear. Trimming took off 4 bases at V and 0 bases at J, with 11 bases between the two ends. This CDR3 has 15 amino acids. Germline-derived CDR1 and CDR2 are SGHRS and YFSETQ. CDR3 sequence reads: CASSLTPSSGNTIYF. CDR3 DNA sequence: TGCGCCAGCAGCCTGACACCGAGCTCTGGAAACACCATATATTTT.